The 4 T cell receptor beta chains listed next were all sequenced from one sample in a study of post-analysis software for immune sequencing data. Researchers reported that TCR beta cDNA libraries carried unique molecular identifiers. From the PCR reads, TCRdb called clonotypes with MiXCR, one entry per CDR3 protein. The sample lists approximately 730,000 distinct CDR3 sequences, around 46% occurring once. Study-level findings and limits: Patients carried several TRBV segments more frequently than controls did, and TRBV5-6, TRBV5-1 and TRBV20-1 were among them.

For these receptors, no antigen is known. The sequenced sample consisted of blood. These TCRs come from a girl between 5 and 17 years old with multiple sclerosis.

The chain is built from TRBV12-3 or TRBV12-4 and TRBJ2-1, with D unresolved. Matching the DNA end better, TRBJ2-7 makes the J call doubtful. This CDR3 has 12 residues. In nucleotides, the CDR3 is TGTGCCAGCAGTCCCGAGAGGAATGAGCAGTACTTC. Its protein is CASSPERNEQYF.

This rearrangement joins TRBV10-3 to TRBJ2-5, with unresolved D. The CDR3 is 14 amino acids. Germline V gives CDR1 ENHRY, CDR2 SYGVKD. Trimming took off 0 bases at V and 11 bases at J, with 16 bases between the two ends. The CDR3 loop reads CAISESKGYEEQYF. In DNA form, the CDR3 reads TGTGCCATCAGTGAGTCGAAGGGCTACGAAGAGCAGTACTTC.

The rearrangement joins TRBV4-3 to TRBJ1-1, with D uncertain. Germline V gives CDR1 LGHNA, CDR2 YSLEER. The V end lost 0 bases, the J end lost 3 bases, and 8 bases lay between the germline ends. This CDR3 contains 14 residues. This CDR3 reads CASSQEPGYTEAFF. The CDR3, as DNA: TGCGCCAGCAGCCAAGAGCCGGGTTACACTGAAGCTTTCTTT.

The V call is TRBV10-3, the J call TRBJ1-2; 9 bases align to TRBD1. Per germline, CDR1 ENHRY and CDR2 SYGVKD. The CDR3 totals 14 residues. V dropped 0 bases and J dropped 8; count of bases not matched to a gene: 4. CDR3 sequence (DNA): TGTGCCATCAGTGAGTCGGACAGGGGAGGAGGCTACACCTTC. Amino acid sequence: CAISESDRGGGYTF.